The 14 T cell receptor beta chains in this list originate from one sample, sequenced in a study of PD-1 blockade in classical Hodgkin lymphoma. Autologous stem cell transplantation was followed by relapse in every patient, and brentuximab vedotin exposure varied. Libraries were prepared by immunoSEQ multiplex PCR; TCRdb keeps only in-frame clonotypes and omits some of them. The table lists roughly 70,000 clones, 71% of them singletons. This specimen consisted of peripheral blood mononuclear cells (PBMCs), obtained before the second cycle of nivolumab. These receptors were obtained from a human donor with classical Hodgkin lymphoma.

About this clone: In this CDR3 the conserved last residue, phenylalanine or tryptophan, is missing, so a read error is likely. The chain couples TRBV5-1 to TRBJ2-7, with TRBD2 matching 11 bases. The CDR3 spans 20 residues. Germline values: CDR1 SGHRS, CDR2 YFSETQ. The ends lost 4 bases at V and 2 bases at J; junction bases unmatched: 20. The CDR3 loop reads CASSPPDNTGTSGRTYEQYL. The CDR3 DNA reads TGCGCCAGCAGCCCGCCCGACAACACCGGGACTAGCGGACGAACCTACGAGCAGTACCTC.

The rearrangement joins TRBV6-5 to TRBJ1-3, with D possibly TRBD1 on 5 matching bases. V was shortened by 5 bases and J by 0 bases, with 11 bases between the two germline ends. This CDR3 is built from 15 residues. The germline V gene has CDR1 MNHEY and CDR2 SVGAGI. The CDR3 DNA is TGTGCCAGCAGTACCTACAGGAACTCTGGAAACACCATATATTTT. Translation: CASSTYRNSGNTIYF.

V usage is TRBV29-1 and J usage is TRBJ1-1, with D unclear. Germline loops: CDR1 SQVTM, CDR2 ANQGSEA. This CDR3 comprises 13 residues. Trimming took 7 bases from V and 3 from J, leaving 15 bases between them. The CDR3 loop reads CSASVVGDTEAFF. The CDR3 DNA reads as TGCAGCGCCTCAGTGGTCGGGGACACTGAAGCTTTCTTT.

This chain connects TRBV6-1 to TRBJ1-2; D ambiguous. Trimming took off 6 bases at V and 4 bases at J, with 12 bases between the two ends. Per germline, CDR1 MNHNS and CDR2 SASEGT. This CDR3 contains 13 residues. Here the CDR3 DNA reads TGTGCCAGCAGCAGGCTGGGAGGCTATGGCTACACCTTC. Translated: CASSRLGGYGYTF.

The table lists this clone with a few counts. The rearrangement uses TRBV30 and TRBJ2-7; TRBD1 aligns across 12 bases. Germline V gives CDR1 GTSNPN, CDR2 SVGIG (reference sequence). CDR3 length: 14 amino acids. The J segment lost 5 bases and the V segment lost 2 bases, leaving 4 bases of the junction unmatched. The CDR3, as DNA: TGTGCCTGGAGTTCGGGACAGGGGGCTGACGAGCAGTACTTC. Its translation: CAWSSGQGADEQYF.

This chain connects TRBV6-5 to TRBJ1-2; D uncertain. CDR1 and CDR2 (germline): MNHEY, SVGAGI. V gave up 0 bases and J gave up 3 bases, with 8 bases separating them. This CDR3 is 14 amino acids long. CDR3 DNA sequence: TGTGCCAGCAGTTACTCGAAGGGTTACTATGGCTACACCTTC. This sequence encodes CASSYSKGYYGYTF.

This chain links TRBV7-9 with TRBJ2-7; D unresolved. The CDR3 has 14 residues. Trimming removed 11 bases at V and 2 bases at J, with 19 bases between. Germline V gene data show CDR1 as SEHNR and CDR2 as FQNEAQ (reference sequence). The CDR3 DNA follows: TGTGCCGGGTTGCCGGCGGAGCAGACCTACGAGCAGTACTTC. Translation: CAGLPAEQTYEQYF.

V gene TRBV11-3 combines with J gene TRBJ2-3; 8 nucleotides match TRBD1. This CDR3 spans 14 amino acids. Germline CDR1 SGHNT, CDR2 YENEEA. V trimming: 5 bases; J trimming: 5 bases; junction bases outside the gene matches: 6. The CDR3 DNA reads as TGTGCCAGCAGCCAGCAACAGGGGGTAGATACGCAGTATTTT. The encoded protein is CASSQQQGVDTQYF.

V usage is TRBV5-1 and J usage is TRBJ2-3, with TRBD2 identical over 7 bases. This CDR3 has 16 amino acids. In germline, CDR1 is SGHRS, CDR2 YFSETQ. V gave up 0 bases and J gave up 1 base; unmatched junction bases: 5. Here the CDR3 reads CASSLAEAGGTDTQYF. The CDR3 DNA reads as TGCGCCAGCAGCTTGGCCGAGGCGGGAGGCACAGATACGCAGTATTTT.

The chain couples TRBV11-3 to TRBJ2-5; no reliable D call. The V gene lost 6 bases and the J gene lost 7 bases, with 12 bases spanning the gap. The CDR3 has 12 amino acids. Germline CDR1 reads SGHNT; CDR2 reads YENEEA. The CDR3 nucleotides read TGTGCCAGCAGTTTCGACTGGGGGACCCAGTACTTC. This codes for CASSFDWGTQYF.

This chain connects TRBV2 to TRBJ2-4; D perhaps matches TRBD2 (6 bases). Germline V gene data show CDR1 as SNHLY and CDR2 as FYNNEI. The length of the CDR3 is 16 residues. Trimming pared 8 bases from V and 0 bases from J, leaving 17 bases between. The CDR3 protein is CASLDGGLLAKNIQYF. CDR3 sequence (DNA): TGTGCCAGCCTCGACGGGGGTTTACTAGCCAAAAACATTCAGTACTTC.

CDR3 region: CASSLVLAGDEQFF. The CDR3 DNA follows: TGTGCCAGCAGCTTAGTCCTAGCGGGAGATGAGCAGTTCTTC. The chain couples TRBV7-2 to TRBJ2-1; the match to TRBD2 covers 10 bases. This CDR3 spans 14 amino acids. The V gene end was trimmed by 1 base and the J gene end by 8 bases; junction bases not matched to a gene: 2. Germline-derived CDR1 and CDR2 are SGHTA and FQGNSA. The complete variable domain, with remaining parts taken from reference TRBV7-2 and TRBJ2-1, reads GAGVSQSPSNKVTEKGKDVELRCDPISGHTALYWYRQSLGQGLEFLIYFQGNSAPDKSGLPSDRFSAERTGGSVSTLTIQRTQQEDSAVYLCASSLVLAGDEQFFGPGTRLTVL.

The V gene is TRBV30, the J gene TRBJ1-2; no firm D call. In germline, CDR1 is GTSNPN, CDR2 SVGIG (reference sequence). Trimming shortened V by 7 bases and J by 6 bases, and 15 bases separated the two germline ends. The CDR3 extends over 12 amino acids. The CDR3 nucleotides read TGTGCCTTGCTGGACGGTGGTGATGGCTACACCTTC. Protein product: CALLDGGDGYTF.

V and J are TRBV5-6 and TRBJ2-3, with 13 bases aligning to TRBD2. J was trimmed by 15 bases and V by 4 bases; bases with no gene match: 5. Germline V gene data show CDR1 as SGHDT and CDR2 as YYEEEE. CDR3 length: 12 residues. The CDR3 here is CASSTGLAGEYF. Here the CDR3 DNA reads TGTGCCAGCAGCACCGGACTAGCGGGAGAATATTTT.